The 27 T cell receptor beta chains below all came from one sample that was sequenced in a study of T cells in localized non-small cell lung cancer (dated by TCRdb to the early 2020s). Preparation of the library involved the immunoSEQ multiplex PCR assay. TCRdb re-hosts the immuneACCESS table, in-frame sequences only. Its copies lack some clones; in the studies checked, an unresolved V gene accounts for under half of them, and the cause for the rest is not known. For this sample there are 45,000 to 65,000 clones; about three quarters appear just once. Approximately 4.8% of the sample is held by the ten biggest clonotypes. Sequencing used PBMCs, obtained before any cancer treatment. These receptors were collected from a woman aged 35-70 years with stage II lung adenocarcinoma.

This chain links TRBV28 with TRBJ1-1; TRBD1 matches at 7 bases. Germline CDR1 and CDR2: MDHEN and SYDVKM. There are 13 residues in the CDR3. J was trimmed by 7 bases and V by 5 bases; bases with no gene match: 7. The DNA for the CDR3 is TGTGCCAGCAGTCGGGGACAGCCAGGTGAAGCTTTCTTT. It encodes CASSRGQPGEAFF.

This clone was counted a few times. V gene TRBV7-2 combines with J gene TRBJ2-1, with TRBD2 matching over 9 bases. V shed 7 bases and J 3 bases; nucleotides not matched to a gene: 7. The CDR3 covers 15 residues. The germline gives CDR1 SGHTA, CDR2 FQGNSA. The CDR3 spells CASKLAGDHYNEQFF. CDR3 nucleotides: TGTGCCAGCAAATTAGCGGGGGACCACTACAATGAGCAGTTCTTC.

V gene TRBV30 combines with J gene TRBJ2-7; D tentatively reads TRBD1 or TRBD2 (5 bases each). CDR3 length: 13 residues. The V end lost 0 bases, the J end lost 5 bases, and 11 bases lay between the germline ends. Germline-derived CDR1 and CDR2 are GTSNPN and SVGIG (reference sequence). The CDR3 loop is CAWSVLGGNEQYF. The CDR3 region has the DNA TGTGCCTGGAGTGTACTTGGGGGAAACGAGCAGTACTTC. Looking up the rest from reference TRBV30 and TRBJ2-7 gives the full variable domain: SQTIHQWPATLVQPVGSPLSLECTVEGTSNPNLYWYRQAAGRGLQLLFYSVGIGQISSEVPQNLSASRPQDRQFILSSKKLLLSDSGFYLCAWSVLGGNEQYFGPGTRLTVT.

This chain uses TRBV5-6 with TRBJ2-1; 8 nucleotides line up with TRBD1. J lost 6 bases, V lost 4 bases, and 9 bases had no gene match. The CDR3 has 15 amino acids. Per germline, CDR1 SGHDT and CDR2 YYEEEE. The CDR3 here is CASSLGTGQSNEQFF. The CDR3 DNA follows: TGTGCCAGCAGCCTCGGGACAGGCCAATCCAATGAGCAGTTCTTC. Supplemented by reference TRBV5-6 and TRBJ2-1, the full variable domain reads DAGVTQSPTHLIKTRGQQVTLRCSPKSGHDTVSWYQQALGQGPQFIFQYYEEEERQRGNFPDRFSGHQFPNYSSELNVNALLLGDSALYLCASSLGTGQSNEQFFGPGTRLTVL.

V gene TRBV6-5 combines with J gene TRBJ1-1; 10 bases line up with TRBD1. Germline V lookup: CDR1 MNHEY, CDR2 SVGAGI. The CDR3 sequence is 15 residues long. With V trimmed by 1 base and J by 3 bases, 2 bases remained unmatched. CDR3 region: CASSYWDRGDTEAFF. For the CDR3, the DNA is TGTGCCAGCAGTTACTGGGACAGGGGAGACACTGAAGCTTTCTTT.

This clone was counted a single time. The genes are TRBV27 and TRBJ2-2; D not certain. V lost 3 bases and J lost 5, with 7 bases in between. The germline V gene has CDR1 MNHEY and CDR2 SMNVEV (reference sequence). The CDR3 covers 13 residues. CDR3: CASSFPDTGELFF. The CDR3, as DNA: TGTGCCAGCAGTTTTCCAGATACCGGGGAGCTGTTTTTT.

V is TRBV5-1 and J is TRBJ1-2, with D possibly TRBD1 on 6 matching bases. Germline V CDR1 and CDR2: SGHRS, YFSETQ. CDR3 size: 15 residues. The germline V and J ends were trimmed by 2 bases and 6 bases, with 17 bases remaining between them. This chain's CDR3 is CASSFEPRGGDGYTF. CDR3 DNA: TGCGCCAGCAGCTTTGAGCCCAGGGGCGGGGATGGCTACACCTTC. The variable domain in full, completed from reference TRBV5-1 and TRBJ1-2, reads KAGVTQTPRYLIKTRGQQVTLSCSPISGHRSVSWYQQTPGQGLQFLFEYFSETQRNKGNFPGRFSGRQFSNSRSEMNVSTLELGDSALYLCASSFEPRGGDGYTFGSGTRLTVV.

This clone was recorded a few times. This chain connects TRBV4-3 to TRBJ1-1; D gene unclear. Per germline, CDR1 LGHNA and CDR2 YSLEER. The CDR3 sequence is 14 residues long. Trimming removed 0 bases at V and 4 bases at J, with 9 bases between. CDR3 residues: CASSQDNRGTEAFF. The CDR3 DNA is TGCGCCAGCAGCCAAGACAACCGGGGCACTGAAGCTTTCTTT.

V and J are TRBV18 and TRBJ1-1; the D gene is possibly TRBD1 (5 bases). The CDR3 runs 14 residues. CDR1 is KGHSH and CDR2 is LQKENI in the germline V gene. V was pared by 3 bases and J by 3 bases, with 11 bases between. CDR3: CASSPRQGDTEAFF. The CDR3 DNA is TGTGCCAGCTCACCGAGGCAGGGCGACACTGAAGCTTTCTTT.

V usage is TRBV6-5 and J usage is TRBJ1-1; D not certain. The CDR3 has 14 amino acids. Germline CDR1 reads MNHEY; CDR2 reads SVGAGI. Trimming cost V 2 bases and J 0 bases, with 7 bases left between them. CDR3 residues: CASSYGVMNTEAFF. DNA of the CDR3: TGTGCCAGCAGTTACGGGGTTATGAACACTGAAGCTTTCTTT.

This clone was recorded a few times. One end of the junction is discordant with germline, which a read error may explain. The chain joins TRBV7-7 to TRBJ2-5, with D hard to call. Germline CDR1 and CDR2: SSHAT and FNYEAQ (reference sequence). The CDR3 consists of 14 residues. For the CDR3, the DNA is TGTGCTAGCAGCTCCCGGTTGGGGCAAGAGACCCAGTACTTC. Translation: CASSSRLGQETQYF.

Here the CDR3 reads CAWSVRASARNEQFF. CDR3 in DNA: TGTGCCTGGAGTGTCAGGGCTTCCGCGAGGAATGAGCAGTTCTTC. V gene TRBV30 combines with J gene TRBJ2-1; D is perhaps TRBD1 (5 bases). CDR3 size: 15 residues. V lost 0 bases and J 7 bases, leaving 16 bases between the germline ends. Germline CDR1 reads GTSNPN; CDR2 reads SVGIG (reference sequence).

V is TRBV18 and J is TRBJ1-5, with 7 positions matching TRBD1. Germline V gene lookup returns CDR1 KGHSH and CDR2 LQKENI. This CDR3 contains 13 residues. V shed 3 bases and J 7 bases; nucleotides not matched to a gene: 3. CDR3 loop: CASSPNRGQPQHF. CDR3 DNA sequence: TGTGCCAGCTCACCCAACAGGGGACAGCCCCAGCATTTT.

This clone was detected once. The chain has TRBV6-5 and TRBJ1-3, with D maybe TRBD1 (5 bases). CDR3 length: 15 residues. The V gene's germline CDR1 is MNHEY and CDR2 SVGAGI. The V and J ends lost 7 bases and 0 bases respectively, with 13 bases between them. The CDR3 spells CASKDTQNSGNTIYF. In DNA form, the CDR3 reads TGTGCCAGCAAGGACACACAGAACTCTGGAAACACCATATATTTT.

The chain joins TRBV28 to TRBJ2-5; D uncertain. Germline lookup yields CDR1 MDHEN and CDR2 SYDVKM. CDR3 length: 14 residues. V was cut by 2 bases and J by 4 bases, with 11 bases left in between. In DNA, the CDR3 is TGTGCCAGCAGTTTAGGCCAGGCTCTAGAGACCCAGTACTTC. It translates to CASSLGQALETQYF. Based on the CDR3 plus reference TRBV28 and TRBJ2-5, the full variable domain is DVKVTQSSRYLVKRTGEKVFLECVQDMDHENMFWYRQDPGLGLRLIYFSYDVKMKEKGDIPEGYSVSREKKERFSLILESASTNQTSMYLCASSLGQALETQYFGPGTRLLVL.

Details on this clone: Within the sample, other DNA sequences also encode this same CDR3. CDR3 sequence (DNA): TGTGCTAGTGGTTTTTCTAACTATGGCTACACCTTC. Its translation: CASGFSNYGYTF. The chain joins TRBV12-5 to TRBJ1-2; no clear D gene. CDR3 length: 12 residues. Germline V gene lookup returns CDR1 LGHNT and CDR2 FRNRAP. The germline V and J ends were trimmed by 3 bases and 0 bases, with 2 bases remaining between them.

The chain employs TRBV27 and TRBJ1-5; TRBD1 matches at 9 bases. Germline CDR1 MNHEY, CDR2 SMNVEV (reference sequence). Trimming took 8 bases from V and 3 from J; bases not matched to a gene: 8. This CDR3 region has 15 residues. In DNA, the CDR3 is TGTGCCAGCCGGGACAGGGAAGGTATCAATCAGCCCCAGCATTTT. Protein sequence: CASRDREGINQPQHF.

DNA of the CDR3: TGTGCCAGTAGTATAGCAGGGGGGCAGTTGCAGTATTTT. It yields the protein CASSIAGGQLQYF. The chain couples TRBV19 to TRBJ2-3, with D perhaps matching TRBD1 (7 bases). This CDR3 contains 13 residues. Germline-derived CDR1 and CDR2 are LNHDA and SQIVND (reference sequence). With 1 base removed from V and 11 bases from J, the gap between germline ends came to 13 bases.

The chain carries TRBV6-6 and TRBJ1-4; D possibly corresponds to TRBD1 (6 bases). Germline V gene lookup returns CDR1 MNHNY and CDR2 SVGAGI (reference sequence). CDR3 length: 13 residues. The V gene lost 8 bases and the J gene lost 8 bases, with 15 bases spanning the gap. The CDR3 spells CASRPGGNEKLFF. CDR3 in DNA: TGTGCCAGCCGGCCGGGGGGCAACGAAAAACTGTTTTTT.

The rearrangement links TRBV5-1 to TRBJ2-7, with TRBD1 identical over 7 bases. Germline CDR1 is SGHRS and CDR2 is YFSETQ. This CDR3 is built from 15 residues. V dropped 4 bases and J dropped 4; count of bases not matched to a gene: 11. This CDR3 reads CASSDGTAIGYEQYF. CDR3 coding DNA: TGCGCCAGCAGCGACGGGACAGCCATAGGGTACGAGCAGTACTTC. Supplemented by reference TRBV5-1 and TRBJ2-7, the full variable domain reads KAGVTQTPRYLIKTRGQQVTLSCSPISGHRSVSWYQQTPGQGLQFLFEYFSETQRNKGNFPGRFSGRQFSNSRSEMNVSTLELGDSALYLCASSDGTAIGYEQYFGPGTRLTVT.

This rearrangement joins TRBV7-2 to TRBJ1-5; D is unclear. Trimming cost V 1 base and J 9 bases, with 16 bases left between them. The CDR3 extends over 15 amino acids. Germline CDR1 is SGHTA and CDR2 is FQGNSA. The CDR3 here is CASSLEVAGRGPQHF. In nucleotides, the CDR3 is TGTGCCAGCAGCTTAGAAGTTGCGGGCCGGGGGCCCCAGCATTTT.

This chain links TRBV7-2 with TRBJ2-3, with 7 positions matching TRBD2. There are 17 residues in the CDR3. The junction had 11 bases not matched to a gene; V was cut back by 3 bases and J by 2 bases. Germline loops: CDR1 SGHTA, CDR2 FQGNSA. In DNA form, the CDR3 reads TGTGCCAGCAGCTTGCGGGGCGGGGGTCCCCTCACAGATACGCAGTATTTT. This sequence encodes CASSLRGGGPLTDTQYF.

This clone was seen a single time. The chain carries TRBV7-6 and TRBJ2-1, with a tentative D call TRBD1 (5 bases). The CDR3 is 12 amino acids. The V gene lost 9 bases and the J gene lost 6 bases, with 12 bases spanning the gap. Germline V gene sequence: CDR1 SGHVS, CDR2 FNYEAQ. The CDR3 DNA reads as TGTGCCAGTCAAAGACAGATCAATGAGCAGTTCTTC. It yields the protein CASQRQINEQFF. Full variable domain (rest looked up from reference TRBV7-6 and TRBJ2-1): GAGVSQSPRYKVTKRGQDVALRCDPISGHVSLYWYRQALGQGPEFLTYFNYEAQQDKSGLPNDRFSAERPEGSISTLTIQRTEQRDSAMYRCASQRQINEQFFGPGTRLTVL.

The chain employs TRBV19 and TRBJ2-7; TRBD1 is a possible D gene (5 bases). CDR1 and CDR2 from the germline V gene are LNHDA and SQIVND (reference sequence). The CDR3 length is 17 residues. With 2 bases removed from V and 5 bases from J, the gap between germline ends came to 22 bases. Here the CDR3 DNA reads TGTGCCAGTAGTATAATTGTGTCGACAGCTCTTGGGAACGAGCAGTACTTC. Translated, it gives CASSIIVSTALGNEQYF.

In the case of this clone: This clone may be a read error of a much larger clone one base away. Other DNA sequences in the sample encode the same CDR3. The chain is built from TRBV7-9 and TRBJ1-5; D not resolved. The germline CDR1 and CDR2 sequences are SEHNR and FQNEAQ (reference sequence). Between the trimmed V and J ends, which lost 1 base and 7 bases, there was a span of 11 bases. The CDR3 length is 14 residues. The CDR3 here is CASSLEGEGQPQHF. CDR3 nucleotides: TGTGCCAGCAGCTTAGAGGGAGAGGGCCAGCCCCAGCATTTT. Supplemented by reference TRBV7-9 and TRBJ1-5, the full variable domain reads DTGVSQNPRHKITKRGQNVTFRCDPISEHNRLYWYRQTLGQGPEFLTYFQNEAQLEKSRLLSDRFSAERPKGSFSTLEIQRTEQGDSAMYLCASSLEGEGQPQHFGDGTRLSIL.

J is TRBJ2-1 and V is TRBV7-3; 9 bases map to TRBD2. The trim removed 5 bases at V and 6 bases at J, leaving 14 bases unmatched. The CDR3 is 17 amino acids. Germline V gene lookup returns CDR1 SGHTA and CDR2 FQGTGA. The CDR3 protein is CASSQIAGASGFNEQFF. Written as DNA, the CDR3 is TGTGCCAGCAGCCAAATAGCGGGGGCTTCCGGGTTCAATGAGCAGTTCTTC.

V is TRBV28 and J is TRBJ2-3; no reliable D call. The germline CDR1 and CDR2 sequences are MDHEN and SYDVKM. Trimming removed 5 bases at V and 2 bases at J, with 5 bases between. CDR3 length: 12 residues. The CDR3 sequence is CASSTYTDTQYF. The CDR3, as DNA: TGTGCCAGCAGTACATACACAGATACGCAGTATTTT. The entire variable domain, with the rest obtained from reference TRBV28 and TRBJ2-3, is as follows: DVKVTQSSRYLVKRTGEKVFLECVQDMDHENMFWYRQDPGLGLRLIYFSYDVKMKEKGDIPEGYSVSREKKERFSLILESASTNQTSMYLCASSTYTDTQYFGPGTRLTVL.